One sample yielded the 14 T cell receptor beta chains listed below, sequenced in a study of blood T cell repertoires in COVID-19. Assay used: immunoSEQ multiplex PCR; TCRdb lists only in-frame clones, some missing. The sample has around 210,000 clones, 84% seen once. Sequenced material: peripheral blood. These receptors were obtained from a woman aged 80 or over with COVID-19, enrolled during active disease.

The chain recombines TRBV19 with TRBJ1-1, with D perhaps TRBD1 (5 bases). Germline CDR1 and CDR2: LNHDA and SQIVND (reference sequence). This CDR3 comprises 13 residues. The V and J ends lost 6 bases and 2 bases respectively, with 10 bases between them. CDR3 in DNA: TGTGCCAGTAGAACCAGGGTAAACACTGAAGCTTTCTTT. It encodes CASRTRVNTEAFF.

Points on this clone: The sample holds other DNA sequences that translate to the same CDR3. The chain joins TRBV4-1 to TRBJ1-3; no definite D call. CDR3 length: 14 amino acids. The V gene lost 3 bases and the J gene lost 0 bases, with 6 bases spanning the gap. Germline V gene lookup returns CDR1 MGHRA and CDR2 YSYEKL. CDR3 in DNA: TGCGCCAGCAGCCAGGGGAGCTCTGGAAACACCATATATTTT. Translated, it gives CASSQGSSGNTIYF.

The chain recombines TRBV6-5 with TRBJ1-1; D ambiguous. This CDR3 spans 15 amino acids. Germline CDR1 MNHEY, CDR2 SVGAGI. V was trimmed by 5 bases and J by 0 bases, leaving 13 bases between them. This CDR3 reads CASSLTPSMNTEAFF. Written as DNA, the CDR3 is TGTGCCAGCAGTCTCACTCCATCCATGAACACTGAAGCTTTCTTT.

The rearrangement uses TRBV9 and TRBJ1-1; D may be TRBD1 (5 bases). From germline, CDR1 is SGDLS and CDR2 YYNGEE. Deletions cut 3 bases from V and 1 base from J, with 13 bases between. The CDR3 consists of 15 residues. CDR3 in DNA: TGTGCCAGCAGCGCGTTGGACATACAGAACACTGAAGCTTTCTTT. Its protein product is CASSALDIQNTEAFF.

The chain employs TRBV6-5 and TRBJ2-7, with a weak D call TRBD2 (6 bases). The germline V and J ends were trimmed by 7 bases and 0 bases, with 10 bases remaining between them. The germline CDR1 and CDR2 sequences are MNHEY and SVGAGI. This CDR3 contains 13 residues. The CDR3 protein is CASTTGSSYEQYF. The CDR3 nucleotides are TGTGCCAGCACGACCGGGAGCTCCTACGAGCAGTACTTC.

In its sample, this clone was seen once. The chain combines TRBV5-1 with TRBJ1-2; D ambiguous. The CDR3 spans 15 residues. V dropped 1 base and J dropped 0 bases, with 10 bases sitting between them. Germline V gives CDR1 SGHRS, CDR2 YFSETQ. The DNA for the CDR3 is TGCGCCAGCAGCTTGTCAGAGGTCTCTAACTATGGCTACACCTTC. It translates to CASSLSEVSNYGYTF.

The V call is TRBV12-3 or TRBV12-4, the J call TRBJ1-3, with D hard to call. The CDR3 length is 13 residues. V shed 7 bases and J shed 4 bases, with 11 bases lying between them. The CDR3 loop reads CASTPSGGNTIYF. CDR3 DNA: TGTGCCAGCACCCCCTCAGGCGGAAACACCATATATTTT.

The chain carries TRBV5-1 and TRBJ2-1; TRBD2 agrees at 15 bases. The length of the CDR3 is 16 residues. Germline values: CDR1 SGHRS, CDR2 YFSETQ. The ends lost 0 bases at V and 7 bases at J; junction bases unmatched: 2. For the CDR3, the DNA is TGCGCCAGCAGCTTGGTAGGACTAGCGGGGGGGAATGAGCAGTTCTTC. This encodes CASSLVGLAGGNEQFF. Full variable domain (rest looked up from reference TRBV5-1 and TRBJ2-1): KAGVTQTPRYLIKTRGQQVTLSCSPISGHRSVSWYQQTPGQGLQFLFEYFSETQRNKGNFPGRFSGRQFSNSRSEMNVSTLELGDSALYLCASSLVGLAGGNEQFFGPGTRLTVL.

This clone appeared a few times. CDR3 protein: CASRLGQTSTEAFF. CDR3 nucleotides: TGTGCCAGCAGGCTGGGACAAACAAGCACTGAAGCTTTCTTT. The V gene is TRBV2, the J gene TRBJ1-1; D is perhaps TRBD1 (6 bases). The V gene's germline CDR1 is SNHLY and CDR2 FYNNEI. This CDR3 has 14 amino acids. The V and J ends lost 6 bases and 4 bases respectively, with 15 bases between them.

V gene TRBV15 combines with J gene TRBJ1-5, with 11 bases matching TRBD1. The CDR3 covers 14 residues. V gave up 5 bases and J gave up 9 bases; unmatched junction bases: 6. From germline, CDR1 is LNHNV and CDR2 YYDKDF (reference sequence). The CDR3 DNA reads as TGTGCCACCAGCCGGGACAGGGGGGCGTGGCCCCAGCATTTT. It specifies CATSRDRGAWPQHF.

The chain combines TRBV20-1 with TRBJ1-1, with D possibly being TRBD1 (5 bases). In germline, CDR1 is DFQATT, CDR2 SNEGSKA (reference sequence). V lost 6 bases and J 5 bases, leaving 19 bases between the germline ends. The CDR3 totals 14 residues. The CDR3 sequence: CSASPIRGYTEAFF. The CDR3 DNA reads as TGCAGTGCCAGTCCCATCCGGGGGTATACTGAAGCTTTCTTT.

The rearrangement joins TRBV6-5 to TRBJ2-1; 10 nucleotides align to TRBD2. The J segment lost 8 bases and the V segment lost 5 bases, leaving 9 bases of the junction unmatched. Germline V gives CDR1 MNHEY, CDR2 SVGAGI. This CDR3 is built from 15 residues. CDR3 sequence reads: CASSLSGGAGYEQFF. CDR3 nucleotides: TGTGCCAGCAGTCTAAGCGGGGGGGCTGGATATGAGCAGTTCTTC.

V is TRBV2 and J is TRBJ1-5; no clear D gene. V was pared by 3 bases and J by 2 bases, with 5 bases between. Germline V lookup: CDR1 SNHLY, CDR2 FYNNEI. CDR3 length equals 13 residues. Here the CDR3 DNA reads TGTGCCAGCAGTGACCAGGGCAATCAGCCCCAGCATTTT. Its protein is CASSDQGNQPQHF. Full variable domain (missing parts from reference TRBV2 and TRBJ1-5): EPEVTQTPSHQVTQMGQEVILRCVPISNHLYFYWYRQILGQKVEFLVSFYNNEISEKSEIFDDQFSVERPDGSNFTLKIRSTKLEDSAMYFCASSDQGNQPQHFGDGTRLSIL.

This chain links TRBV5-1 with TRBJ1-4, with D tentatively TRBD1 (6 bases). Germline assignment: CDR1 SGHRS and CDR2 YFSETQ. The length of the CDR3 is 17 residues. With 0 bases removed from V and 8 bases from J, the gap between germline ends came to 20 bases. The CDR3 DNA follows: TGCGCCAGCAGCTTGGCCCGCTCACAGGGTCCCCCAGAAAAACTGTTTTTT. Protein sequence: CASSLARSQGPPEKLFF. Complete variable domain (other parts from reference TRBV5-1 and TRBJ1-4): KAGVTQTPRYLIKTRGQQVTLSCSPISGHRSVSWYQQTPGQGLQFLFEYFSETQRNKGNFPGRFSGRQFSNSRSEMNVSTLELGDSALYLCASSLARSQGPPEKLFFGSGTQLSVL.